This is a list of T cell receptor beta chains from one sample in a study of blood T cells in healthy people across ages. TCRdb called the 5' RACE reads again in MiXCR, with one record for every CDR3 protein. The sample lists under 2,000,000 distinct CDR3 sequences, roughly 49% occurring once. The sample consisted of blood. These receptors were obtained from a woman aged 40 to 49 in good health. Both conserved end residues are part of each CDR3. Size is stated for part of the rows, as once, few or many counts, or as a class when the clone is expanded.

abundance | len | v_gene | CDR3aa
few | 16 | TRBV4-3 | CASSQAGTGNTDTQYF
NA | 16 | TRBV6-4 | CASSEEGLSSYNEQYF
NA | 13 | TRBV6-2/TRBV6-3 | CASSDRGRTEAFF
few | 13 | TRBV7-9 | CASIAPPYNEQFF
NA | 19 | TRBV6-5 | CASSYSRRSTSGGSHAQYF
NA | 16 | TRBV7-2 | CASSLLAGGPFDEQFF
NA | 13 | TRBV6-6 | CASSFDTPDTQYF
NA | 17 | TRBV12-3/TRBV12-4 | CASSRSGQETSNQPQHF
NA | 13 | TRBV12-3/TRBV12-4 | CASRGQGLETQYF
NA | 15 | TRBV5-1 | CASSLVEVKQDGYTF
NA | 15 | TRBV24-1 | CATSATSGNKNIQYF
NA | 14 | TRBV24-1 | CATNKGGGADTQYF
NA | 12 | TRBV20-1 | CSASPGVYGYTF
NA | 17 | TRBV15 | CATSGKRGGLAKNIQYF
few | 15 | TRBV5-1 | CASSLVPGGPDTQYF
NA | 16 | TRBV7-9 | CASSGPGQGVKNIQYF
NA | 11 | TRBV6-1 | CASRWNTEAFF
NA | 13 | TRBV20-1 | CSASFRVGNEQFF
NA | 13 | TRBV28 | CASSRALVYGYTF
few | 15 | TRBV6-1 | CASSEYIGQNYGYTF
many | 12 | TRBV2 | CASSVELNIQYF
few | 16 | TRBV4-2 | CASSQSLPGQQETQYF
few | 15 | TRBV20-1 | CSARDRGAPPYEQYF
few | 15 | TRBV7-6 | CASSLVDYSTDTQYF
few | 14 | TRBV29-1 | CSVEVMGASYEQYF
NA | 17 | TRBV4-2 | CASSQERGTATNEKLFF
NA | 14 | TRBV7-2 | CASSRDNQKNIQYF
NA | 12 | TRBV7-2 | CASRLLFGTQYF
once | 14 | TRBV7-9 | CASSRGRVNQPQHF
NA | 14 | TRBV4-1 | CASSVAGGVETQYF
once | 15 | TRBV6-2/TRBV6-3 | CASRKGQVSNQPQHF
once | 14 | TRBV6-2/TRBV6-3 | CASRIGTGRNEQFF
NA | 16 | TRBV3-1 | CASSPRLAGTGNEQFF
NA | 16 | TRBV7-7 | CASSLAMPGFTDTQYF
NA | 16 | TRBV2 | CASSQLSGGSTDTQYF
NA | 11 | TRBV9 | CASIPPETQYF
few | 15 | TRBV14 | CASSPGTVLQETQYF
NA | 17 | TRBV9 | CASSVAHGLAYEETQYF
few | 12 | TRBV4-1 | CASSQGGLRAFF
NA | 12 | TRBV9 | CATTKSTDTQYF
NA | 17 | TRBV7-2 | CASSPRRVGSNSNGQFF